This T cell receptor beta chain was documented in a study of T-cell memory formation after mild COVID-19. Trimming removed 2 bases at V and 7 bases at J, with 21 bases between. Germline CDR1 and CDR2: LGHNT and FRNRAP. CDR3 length: 17 residues. From the 5' RACE reads, TCRdb called clonotypes with MiXCR, one entry per CDR3 protein. The sample consists of about 360,000 distinct CDR3 sequences, about an eighth of them appearing once. The sample consisted of PBMCs or a T cell subset sorted from them (not recorded which). The clonotype comes from a young man who had mild COVID-19 (a few samples of this study predate the infection). Cell type and time point are not known. The genes are TRBV12-5 and TRBJ1-5; a weak D match, TRBD1 (6 bases). The CDR3 sequence is CASGLTLSGESGQPQHF. CDR3 nucleotide sequence: TGTGCTAGTGGTTTGACGCTATCAGGGGAGTCTGGGCAGCCCCAGCATTTT.